This T cell receptor (beta chain) was identified during a study of T cells after yellow fever vaccination. Study background: Researchers used SMART-Seq v4 Ultra Low Input to prepare fractions that had low cell numbers. Study findings and constraints: Bulk-population clonotypes that are abundant could appear as contaminants in FACS-sorted repertoires. Clones from primary vaccination mostly reappeared after the booster (around 97% CD4, just over 85% CD8).

In the case of this clonotype: As yet, its antigen is unknown. Germline and junction disagree at one end, which may indicate a read error.

UMIs were added to TCR cDNA along with a universal primer site when it was made by 5'RACE template switching. TCRdb ran MiXCR on the 5' RACE reads and lists one entry per CDR3 protein. The sample consists of about 260,000 distinct CDR3 sequences, over 10% of them appearing once. The CDR3 is 15 residues long. The germline gives CDR1 MNHEY, CDR2 SVGAGI. The receptor was isolated from a man aged 25 to 40 who received the YFV17D yellow fever vaccine. The chain links TRBV6-5 to TRBJ2-7; a possible D gene is TRBD2 (5 bases). The material was CD4+ T cells sorted from PBMCs, obtained 45 days after the yellow fever booster vaccination. The CDR3 sequence is CDSSYSSGLSYEQYF. CDR3 coding DNA: TGTGACAGCAGTTACTCGAGCGGACTTTCCTACGAGCAGTACTTC.